This paragraph covers one TCR beta chain sequence. These data come from a study of blood T cell repertoires in COVID-19. Study at large: T cells, B-cell-depleted T cells, or PBMCs supplied cDNA or gDNA.

TCRdb keeps only in-frame clones here, not all; method: immunoSEQ multiplex PCR. The table lists under 80,000 clones, around 88% of them singletons. Sequenced: peripheral blood. This receptor was taken from a human donor in a cohort sampled during active COVID-19.

CDR3: CASTSRGAQYNEQFF. The CDR3 bases are TGTGCCAGTACCTCTCGGGGGGCTCAGTACAATGAGCAGTTCTTC. The chain carries TRBV19 and TRBJ2-1; a possible D gene is TRBD2 (7 bases). Germline CDR1 LNHDA, CDR2 SQIVND (reference sequence). The V end was cut by 7 bases, the J end by 4 bases, with 17 bases between. This CDR3 comprises 15 residues.